A selection of T cell receptor beta chains follows, all from one sample in a study of shared clonotypes between healthy human individuals. This table comes from immunoSEQ multiplex PCR, and its TCRdb copy is limited to in-frame clones, with some not included. This table holds a few hundred thousand clones, about nine tenths found once. The sequencing input was memory CD8+ T cells sorted from blood. Receptors originate from a man between 18 and 35 years old in good health. CDR3s leave out the opening cysteine and the closing phenylalanine or tryptophan.

j_gene: TRBJ1-1; v_gene: TRBV27; CDR3aa: ASSFGGMNTEAF
j_gene: TRBJ2-7; v_gene: TRBV18; CDR3aa: ASSQGGSFSYEQY
j_gene: TRBJ2-7; v_gene: TRBV19; CDR3aa: ARSPLGAGGPYEQY
j_gene: TRBJ2-7; v_gene: TRBV28; CDR3aa: ASRGNSYYEQY
j_gene: TRBJ1-5; v_gene: TRBV30; CDR3aa: AWSGGTSRNQPQH
j_gene: TRBJ2-1; v_gene: TRBV27; CDR3aa: ASGTSGDRNNEQF
j_gene: TRBJ2-7; v_gene: TRBV7-8; CDR3aa: ASSMTSGSPPPEQY
j_gene: TRBJ2-7; v_gene: TRBV7-8; CDR3aa: ASSKGQGPSYEQY
j_gene: TRBJ1-1; v_gene: TRBV7-9; CDR3aa: ASSLTENTEAF
j_gene: TRBJ2-2; v_gene: TRBV27; CDR3aa: ASRSEGRNTGELF
j_gene: TRBJ2-7; v_gene: TRBV5-1; CDR3aa: ASSLGGPMYEQY
j_gene: TRBJ2-3; v_gene: TRBV11-2; CDR3aa: ASSLRRGTPTDTQY
j_gene: TRBJ1-1; v_gene: TRBV7-2; CDR3aa: ASSLVPGAPEAF
j_gene: TRBJ1-2; v_gene: TRBV29-1; CDR3aa: SVGGQGNYGYT
j_gene: TRBJ2-1; v_gene: TRBV19; CDR3aa: ASSWGEGYNEQF
j_gene: TRBJ1-1; v_gene: TRBV7-9; CDR3aa: ASSFRGQDTEAF
j_gene: TRBJ2-7; v_gene: TRBV6-1; CDR3aa: ASSTKQVGPYEQY
j_gene: TRBJ1-1; v_gene: TRBV28; CDR3aa: ASSLNRNMNTEAF
j_gene: TRBJ2-7; v_gene: TRBV11-2; CDR3aa: ASTGQGYEQY
j_gene: TRBJ2-5; v_gene: TRBV5-1; CDR3aa: ASSLEGLDRGPGETQY
j_gene: TRBJ1-2; v_gene: TRBV2; CDR3aa: ASSAQSPGDIR
j_gene: TRBJ1-2; v_gene: TRBV6-1; CDR3aa: ASSEITNYGYT
j_gene: TRBJ2-3; v_gene: TRBV27; CDR3aa: ASRLSGTDTQY
j_gene: TRBJ1-2; v_gene: TRBV13; CDR3aa: ASSSRVGYGYT
j_gene: TRBJ2-1; v_gene: TRBV2; CDR3aa: ASSQPGTEAFGEQF
j_gene: TRBJ2-5; v_gene: TRBV7-9; CDR3aa: ASSFSAGGKGQETQY
j_gene: TRBJ1-3; v_gene: TRBV30; CDR3aa: AWSVDSDRGTIY
j_gene: TRBJ1-6; v_gene: TRBV30; CDR3aa: AWELPQGNNSPLH
j_gene: TRBJ2-3; v_gene: TRBV29-1; CDR3aa: SVEMPSGGPTDTQY
j_gene: TRBJ2-2; v_gene: TRBV7-2; CDR3aa: ASSLVLGLAGITGELF
j_gene: TRBJ2-7; v_gene: TRBV5-1; CDR3aa: ASSLAWGGTDYEQY
j_gene: TRBJ2-7; v_gene: TRBV25-1; CDR3aa: ASSEYPLWGRYYEQY
j_gene: TRBJ2-7; v_gene: TRBV5-4; CDR3aa: ASRPTGGIAEQY
j_gene: TRBJ2-7; v_gene: TRBV7-8; CDR3aa: ASSPTGTGGIEQY
j_gene: TRBJ2-5; v_gene: TRBV7-9; CDR3aa: ASSGPGDRQETQY
j_gene: TRBJ2-5; v_gene: TRBV7-8; CDR3aa: ASSPPPAGEETQY
j_gene: TRBJ1-4; v_gene: TRBV5-1; CDR3aa: ASSPGTVINEKLF